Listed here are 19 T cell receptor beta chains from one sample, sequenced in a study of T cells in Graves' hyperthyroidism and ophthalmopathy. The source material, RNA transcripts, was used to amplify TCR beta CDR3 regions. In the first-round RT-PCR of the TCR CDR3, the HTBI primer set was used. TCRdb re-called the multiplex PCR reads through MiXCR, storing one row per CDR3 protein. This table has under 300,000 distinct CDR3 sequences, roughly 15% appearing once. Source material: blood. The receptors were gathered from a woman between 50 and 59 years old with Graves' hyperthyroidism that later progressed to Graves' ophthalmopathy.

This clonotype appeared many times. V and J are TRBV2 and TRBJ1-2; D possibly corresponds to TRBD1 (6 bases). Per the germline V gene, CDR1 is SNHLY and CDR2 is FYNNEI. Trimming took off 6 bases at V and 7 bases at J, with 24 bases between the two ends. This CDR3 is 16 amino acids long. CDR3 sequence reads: CASSGSWGARDGGYTF. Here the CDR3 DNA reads TGTGCCAGCAGCGGGAGTTGGGGGGCGCGGGATGGTGGCTACACCTTC.

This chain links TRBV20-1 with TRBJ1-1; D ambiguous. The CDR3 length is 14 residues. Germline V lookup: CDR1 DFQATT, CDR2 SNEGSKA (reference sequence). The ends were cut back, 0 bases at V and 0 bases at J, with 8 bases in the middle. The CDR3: CSAREGNVNTEAFF. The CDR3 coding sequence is TGCAGTGCTAGAGAGGGGAACGTGAACACTGAAGCTTTCTTT.

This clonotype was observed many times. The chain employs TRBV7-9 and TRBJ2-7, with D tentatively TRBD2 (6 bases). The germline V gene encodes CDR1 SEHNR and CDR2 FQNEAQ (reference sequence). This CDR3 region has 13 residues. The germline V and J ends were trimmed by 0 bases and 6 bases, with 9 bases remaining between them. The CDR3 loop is CASSLAQGGEQYF. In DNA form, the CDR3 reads TGTGCCAGCAGCTTAGCCCAGGGAGGCGAGCAGTACTTC. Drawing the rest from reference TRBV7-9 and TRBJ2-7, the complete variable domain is DTGVSQNPRHKITKRGQNVTFRCDPISEHNRLYWYRQTLGQGPEFLTYFQNEAQLEKSRLLSDRFSAERPKGSFSTLEIQRTEQGDSAMYLCASSLAQGGEQYFGPGTRLTVT.

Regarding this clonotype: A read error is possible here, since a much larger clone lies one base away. The CDR3: CARSRGYQETQYF. The CDR3 region has the DNA TGTGCCCGGAGTAGGGGGTACCAAGAGACCCAGTACTTC. The chain links TRBV30 to TRBJ2-5; TRBD1 might be the D (6 bases). This CDR3 is 13 amino acids long. Germline assignment: CDR1 GTSNPN and CDR2 SVGIG (reference sequence).

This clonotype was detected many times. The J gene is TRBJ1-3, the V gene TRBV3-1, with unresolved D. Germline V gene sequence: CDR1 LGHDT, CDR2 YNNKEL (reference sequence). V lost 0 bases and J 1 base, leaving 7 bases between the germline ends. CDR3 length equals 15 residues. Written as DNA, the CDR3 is TGTGCCAGCAGCCAAGATCTGGGTTCTGGAAACACCATATATTTT. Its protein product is CASSQDLGSGNTIYF.

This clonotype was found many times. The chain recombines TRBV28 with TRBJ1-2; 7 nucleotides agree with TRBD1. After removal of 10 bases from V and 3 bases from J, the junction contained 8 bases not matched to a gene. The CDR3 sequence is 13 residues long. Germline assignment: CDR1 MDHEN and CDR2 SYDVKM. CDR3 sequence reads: CANQGGSDYGYTF. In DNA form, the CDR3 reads TGTGCCAACCAGGGGGGGAGTGACTATGGCTACACCTTC.

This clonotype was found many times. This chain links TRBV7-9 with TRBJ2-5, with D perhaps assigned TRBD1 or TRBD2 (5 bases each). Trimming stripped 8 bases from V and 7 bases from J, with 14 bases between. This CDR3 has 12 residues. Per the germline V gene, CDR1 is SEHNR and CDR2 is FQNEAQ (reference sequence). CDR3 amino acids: CASSRGDGTQYF. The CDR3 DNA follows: TGTGCCAGCTCTAGAGGGGATGGGACCCAGTACTTC. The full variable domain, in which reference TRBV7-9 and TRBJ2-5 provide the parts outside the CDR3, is DTGVSQNPRHKITKRGQNVTFRCDPISEHNRLYWYRQTLGQGPEFLTYFQNEAQLEKSRLLSDRFSAERPKGSFSTLEIQRTEQGDSAMYLCASSRGDGTQYFGPGTRLLVL.

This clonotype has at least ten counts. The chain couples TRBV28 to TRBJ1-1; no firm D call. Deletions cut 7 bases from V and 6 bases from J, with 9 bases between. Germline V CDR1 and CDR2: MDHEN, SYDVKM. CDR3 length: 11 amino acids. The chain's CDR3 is CASKKDPEAFF. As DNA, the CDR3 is TGTGCCAGCAAGAAAGATCCTGAAGCTTTCTTT.

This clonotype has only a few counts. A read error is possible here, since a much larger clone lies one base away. The CDR3 protein is CAGSLAGGNQPQHF. CDR3 coding DNA: TGTGCCGGCAGTTTAGCAGGGGGCAATCAGCCCCAGCATTTT. The chain links TRBV27 to TRBJ1-5; D might be TRBD1 (6 bases). CDR1 MNHEY and CDR2 SMNVEV come from the germline V gene (reference sequence). The CDR3 is 14 residues long.

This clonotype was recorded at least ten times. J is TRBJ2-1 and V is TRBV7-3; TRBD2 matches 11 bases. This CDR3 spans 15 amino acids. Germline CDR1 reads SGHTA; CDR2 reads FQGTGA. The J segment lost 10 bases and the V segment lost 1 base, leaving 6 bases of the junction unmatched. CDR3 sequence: CASSLKVGLAGEQFF. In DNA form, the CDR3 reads TGTGCCAGCAGCTTAAAAGTAGGACTAGCGGGCGAGCAGTTCTTC.

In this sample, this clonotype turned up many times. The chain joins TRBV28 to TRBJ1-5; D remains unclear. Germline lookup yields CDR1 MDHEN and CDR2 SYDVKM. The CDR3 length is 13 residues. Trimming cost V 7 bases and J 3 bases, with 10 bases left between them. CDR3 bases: TGTGCCAGCAAACGGCAACACAATCAGCCCCAGCATTTT. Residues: CASKRQHNQPQHF. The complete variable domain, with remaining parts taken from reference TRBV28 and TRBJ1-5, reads DVKVTQSSRYLVKRTGEKVFLECVQDMDHENMFWYRQDPGLGLRLIYFSYDVKMKEKGDIPEGYSVSREKKERFSLILESASTNQTSMYLCASKRQHNQPQHFGDGTRLSIL.

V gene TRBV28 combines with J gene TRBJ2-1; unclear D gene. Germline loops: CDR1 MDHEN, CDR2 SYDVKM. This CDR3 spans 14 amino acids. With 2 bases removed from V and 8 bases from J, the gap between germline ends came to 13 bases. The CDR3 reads CASSLQVSSDEQFF. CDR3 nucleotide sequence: TGTGCCAGCAGTTTACAGGTTAGCTCAGATGAGCAGTTCTTC.

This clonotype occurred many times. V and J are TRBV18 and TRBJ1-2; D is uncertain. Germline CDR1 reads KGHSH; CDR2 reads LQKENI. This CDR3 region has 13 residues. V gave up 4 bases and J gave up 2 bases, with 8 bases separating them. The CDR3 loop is CASSQDGNYGYTF. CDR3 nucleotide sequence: TGTGCCAGCTCACAGGACGGGAACTATGGCTACACCTTC.

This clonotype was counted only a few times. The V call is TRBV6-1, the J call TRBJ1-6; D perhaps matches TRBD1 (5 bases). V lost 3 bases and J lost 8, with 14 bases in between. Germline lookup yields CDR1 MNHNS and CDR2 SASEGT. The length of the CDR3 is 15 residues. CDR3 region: CASSEEDTNYSPLHF. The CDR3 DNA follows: TGTGCCAGCAGTGAGGAGGACACCAATTATTCACCCCTCCACTTT.

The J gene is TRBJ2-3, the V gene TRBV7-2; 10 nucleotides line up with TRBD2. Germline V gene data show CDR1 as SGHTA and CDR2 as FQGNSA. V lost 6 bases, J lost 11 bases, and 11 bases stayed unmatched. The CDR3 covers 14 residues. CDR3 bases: TGTGCCAGCAGGTACACATCTAGCGGGAGCAAGCAGTATTTT. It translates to CASRYTSSGSKQYF.

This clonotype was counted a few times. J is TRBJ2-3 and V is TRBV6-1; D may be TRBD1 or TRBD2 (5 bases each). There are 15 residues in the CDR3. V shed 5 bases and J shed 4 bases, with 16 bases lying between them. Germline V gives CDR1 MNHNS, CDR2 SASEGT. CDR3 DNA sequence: TGTGCCAGCAGTTCGTGGGGCGGGCACGCAGATACGCAGTATTTT. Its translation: CASSSWGGHADTQYF.

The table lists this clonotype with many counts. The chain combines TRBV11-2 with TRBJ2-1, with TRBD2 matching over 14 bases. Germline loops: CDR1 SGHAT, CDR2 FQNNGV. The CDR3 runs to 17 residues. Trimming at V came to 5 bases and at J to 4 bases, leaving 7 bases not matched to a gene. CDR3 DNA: TGTGCCAGCAGCCCGTTCAGGACTAGCGGGAGGTACAATGAGCAGTTCTTC. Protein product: CASSPFRTSGRYNEQFF.

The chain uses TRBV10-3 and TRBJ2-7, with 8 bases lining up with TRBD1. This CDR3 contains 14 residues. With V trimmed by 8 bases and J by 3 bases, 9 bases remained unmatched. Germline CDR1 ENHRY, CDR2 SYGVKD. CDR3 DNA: TGTGCCATCGGGGGCAGGGGGCAAATCTACGAGCAGTACTTC. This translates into CAIGGRGQIYEQYF.

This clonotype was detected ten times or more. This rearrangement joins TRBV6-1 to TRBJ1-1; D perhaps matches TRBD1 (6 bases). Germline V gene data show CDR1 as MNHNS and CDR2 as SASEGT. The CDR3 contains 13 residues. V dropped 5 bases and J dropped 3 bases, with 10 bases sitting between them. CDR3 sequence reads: CASSSDRDTEAFF. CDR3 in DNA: TGTGCCAGCAGTTCGGACAGAGACACTGAAGCTTTCTTT.